This T cell receptor (beta chain) is from a study of cytomegalovirus exposure and HLA in healthy donors. Study information: Some 85 million unique TCRs, all from HLA-typed donors, were included in an early release of the data. Overall study findings and caveats: A link between a missense DCLRE1C variant and TCR beta V- and J-gene trimming emerged from a later analysis. Reportedly, fewer N-insertions than the 666-donor mean appeared in an Asian-associated ancestry cluster in a later analysis.

In its sample, this clone was seen a few times. No antigen is known for it. The germline gives CDR1 SQVTM, CDR2 ANQGSEA. The CDR3 contains 12 residues. Amplification used 60 Vbeta primers and 13 Jbeta primers. The table came from immunoSEQ multiplex PCR; TCRdb's copy has only in-frame clones and leaves some out. The sample consists of 150,000 to 200,000 clones, more than 9.5% of them appearing once. These donors counted as nominally healthy when sampled, but unrecorded immune exposures were likely. The rearrangement joins TRBV29-1 to TRBJ2-5, with D possibly matching TRBD2 (5 bases). This clonotype was obtained from a man over 45 in good health and CMV-seropositive. Sequences were obtained from PBMCs. This CDR3 is CSLLRAEETQYF. The CDR3 DNA follows: TGCAGTCTTTTGAGGGCGGAAGAGACCCAGTACTTC.